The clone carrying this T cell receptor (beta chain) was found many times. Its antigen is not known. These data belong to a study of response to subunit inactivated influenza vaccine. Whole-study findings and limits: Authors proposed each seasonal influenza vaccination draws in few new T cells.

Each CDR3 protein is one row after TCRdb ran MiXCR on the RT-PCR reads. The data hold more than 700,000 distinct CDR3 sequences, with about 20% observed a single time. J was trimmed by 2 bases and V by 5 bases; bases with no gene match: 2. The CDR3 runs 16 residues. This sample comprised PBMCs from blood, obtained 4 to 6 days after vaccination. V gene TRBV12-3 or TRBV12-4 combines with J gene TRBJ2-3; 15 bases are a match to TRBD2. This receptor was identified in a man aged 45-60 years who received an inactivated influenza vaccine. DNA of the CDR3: TGTGCCAGCAGTGGGACTAGCGGGGGGCCCACAGATACGCAGTATTTT. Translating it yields CASSGTSGGPTDTQYF.